This TCR beta chain stems from a study of OX40 agonist ivuxolimab in advanced cancers. The wider study: The patients received ivuxolimab by intravenous route every 2 weeks at 0.01 to 10 mg/kg. Prior checkpoint blockade (anti-PD-1, anti-PD-L1 or anti-CTLA-4) was permitted; approximately 44% had it. Study-level points and caveats: Relatively little clonal expansion, among the lowest observed, appeared in partial responders at 0.1-3.0 mg/kg.

Using immunoSEQ multiplex PCR, the repertoire was profiled, and TCRdb retains in-frame clones only, with some absent. The data hold under 45,000 clones, with approximately 81% observed a single time. This clone has a single count. Its antigen is not identified. With 3 bases clipped from V and 3 bases from J, the junction kept 5 bases outside the gene matches. Germline CDR1 LNHDA, CDR2 SQIVND (reference sequence). The CDR3 runs to 15 residues. The source was CD4+ or CD8+ T cells sorted from blood, collected in a trial of the OX40 agonist ivuxolimab. This TCR came from an adult with an advanced solid tumor such as melanoma, head and neck, liver or kidney cancer. V is TRBV19 and J is TRBJ2-1, with 7 bases fitting TRBD1. The CDR3 sequence is CASSITGDGYNEQFF. As DNA, the CDR3 is TGTGCCAGTAGTATCACAGGGGACGGCTACAATGAGCAGTTCTTC.